The rows below give T cell receptor beta chains drawn from one sample of a study of T cells after posttransplantation cyclophosphamide. Clones were read by immunoSEQ multiplex PCR, and TCRdb kept only the in-frame ones, dropping some. The sample lists tens of thousands of clones; nearly 99% were seen once. Sequences were obtained from naive CD4+ T cells sorted from PBMCs. These TCRs come from a middle-aged man in good health, CMV-negative, and a related stem cell transplant donor. Both conserved end residues are part of each CDR3. Fields, in order: V gene, D gene, J gene, clone size, CDR3 protein, CDR3 DNA. A D gene is named only where the DNA matches it firmly. Clone size is not always given. Where it is, it says once, few, many or a class for expanded clones.

v_call: TRBV9; d_call: TRBD1; j_call: TRBJ1-1; clone_size: .; cdr3_aa: CASSVTGFGTEAFF; cdr3_nt: TGTGCCAGCAGCGTGACAGGGTTTGGGACTGAAGCTTTCTTT
v_call: TRBV28; d_call: TRBD1; j_call: TRBJ1-5; clone_size: .; cdr3_aa: CATRGLNQPQHF; cdr3_nt: TGTGCCACCAGGGGGCTGAATCAGCCCCAGCATTTT
v_call: TRBV4-2; d_call: TRBD2; j_call: TRBJ2-1; clone_size: .; cdr3_aa: CASSQDRTSGRGWDEQFF; cdr3_nt: TGTGCCAGCAGCCAAGATAGGACTAGCGGGAGGGGCTGGGATGAGCAGTTCTTC
v_call: TRBV5-8; d_call: .; j_call: TRBJ1-2; clone_size: .; cdr3_aa: CASSLYGYTF; cdr3_nt: TGTGCCAGCAGCCTCTACGGCTACACCTTC
v_call: TRBV5-4; d_call: .; j_call: TRBJ2-5; clone_size: .; cdr3_aa: CASSRVEQETQYF; cdr3_nt: TGTGCCAGCAGCCGCGTGGAGCAAGAGACCCAGTACTTC
v_call: TRBV7-9; d_call: TRBD1; j_call: TRBJ1-1; clone_size: .; cdr3_aa: CASSSLPGQGDTEAFF; cdr3_nt: TGTGCCAGCAGCTCACTTCCGGGACAGGGGGACACTGAAGCTTTCTTT
v_call: TRBV19; d_call: TRBD2; j_call: TRBJ2-7; clone_size: .; cdr3_aa: CASSMTSYYEQYF; cdr3_nt: TGTGCCAGTAGTATGACTAGCTACTACGAGCAGTACTTC
v_call: TRBV7-9; d_call: TRBD2; j_call: TRBJ2-7; clone_size: .; cdr3_aa: CASSPGLAVYEQYF; cdr3_nt: TGTGCCAGCAGCCCAGGACTAGCGGTCTACGAGCAGTACTTC
v_call: TRBV4-2; d_call: TRBD2; j_call: TRBJ2-2; clone_size: .; cdr3_aa: CASSPQEVGGTGELFF; cdr3_nt: TGTGCCAGCAGCCCCCAAGAGGTCGGGGGGACCGGGGAGCTGTTTTTT
v_call: TRBV7-2; d_call: .; j_call: TRBJ2-1; clone_size: once; cdr3_aa: CASSLGGLALNEQFF; cdr3_nt: TGTGCCAGCAGTCTGGGCGGGCTAGCGCTCAATGAGCAGTTCTTC
v_call: TRBV7-2; d_call: .; j_call: TRBJ1-5; clone_size: .; cdr3_aa: CASTEGQGGSQPQHF; cdr3_nt: TGTGCCAGCACCGAGGGGCAGGGCGGGAGTCAGCCCCAGCATTTT
v_call: TRBV19; d_call: .; j_call: TRBJ1-1; clone_size: .; cdr3_aa: CASSMEGLGRANTEAFF; cdr3_nt: TGTGCCAGTAGTATGGAAGGGTTGGGGCGAGCGAACACTGAAGCTTTCTTT
v_call: TRBV5-1; d_call: TRBD2; j_call: TRBJ2-2; clone_size: .; cdr3_aa: CASSLGLAFTGELFF; cdr3_nt: TGCGCCAGCAGCTTGGGACTAGCGTTCACCGGGGAGCTGTTTTTT
v_call: TRBV19; d_call: TRBD2; j_call: TRBJ2-7; clone_size: once; cdr3_aa: CASSTSTSGSPYEQYF; cdr3_nt: TGTGCCAGTAGTACTTCGACTAGCGGGAGCCCCTACGAGCAGTACTTC
v_call: TRBV6-4; d_call: .; j_call: TRBJ2-1; clone_size: .; cdr3_aa: CASSEYPREWLIF; cdr3_nt: TGTGCCAGCAGTGAGTACCCACGGGAGTGGTTGATCTTC
v_call: TRBV27; d_call: TRBD1; j_call: TRBJ2-7; clone_size: .; cdr3_aa: CASSWRMKPGTGLDYEQYF; cdr3_nt: TGTGCCAGCAGTTGGAGGATGAAACCCGGGACAGGGCTTGACTACGAGCAGTACTTC
v_call: TRBV28; d_call: TRBD1; j_call: TRBJ1-2; clone_size: .; cdr3_aa: CASSIVQGNYGYTF; cdr3_nt: TGTGCCAGCAGTATAGTACAGGGGAACTATGGCTACACCTTC
v_call: TRBV6-5; d_call: .; j_call: TRBJ2-7; clone_size: .; cdr3_aa: CASRSSYEQYF; cdr3_nt: TGTGCCAGCAGGAGCTCCTACGAGCAGTACTTC
v_call: TRBV6-6; d_call: .; j_call: TRBJ1-2; clone_size: .; cdr3_aa: CASSLEGREGMGYTF; cdr3_nt: TGTGCCAGCAGTCTCGAGGGCAGGGAGGGAATGGGCTACACCTTC
v_call: TRBV18; d_call: .; j_call: TRBJ1-2; clone_size: .; cdr3_aa: CASSPSELLRYGYTF; cdr3_nt: TGTGCCAGCTCACCGTCGGAGCTACTACGTTACGGCTACACCTTC
v_call: TRBV30; d_call: .; j_call: TRBJ1-1; clone_size: .; cdr3_aa: CAWSVPWTARNTEAFF; cdr3_nt: TGTGCCTGGAGTGTCCCCTGGACAGCCAGGAACACTGAAGCTTTCTTT
v_call: TRBV30; d_call: .; j_call: TRBJ1-2; clone_size: .; cdr3_aa: CAWIVDRNYGYTF; cdr3_nt: TGTGCCTGGATCGTCGACAGAAACTATGGCTACACCTTC
v_call: TRBV19; d_call: .; j_call: TRBJ1-1; clone_size: .; cdr3_aa: CASSQYGTEAFF; cdr3_nt: TGTGCCAGTAGCCAATACGGTACTGAAGCTTTCTTT
v_call: TRBV18; d_call: TRBD2; j_call: TRBJ2-1; clone_size: once; cdr3_aa: CASSPETSTNNEQFF; cdr3_nt: TGTGCCAGCTCACCGGAGACTAGCACAAACAATGAGCAGTTCTTC
v_call: TRBV7-9; d_call: .; j_call: TRBJ1-2; clone_size: few; cdr3_aa: CASSSDSYGYTF; cdr3_nt: TGTGCCAGCAGCTCGGACAGCTATGGCTACACCTTC
v_call: TRBV15; d_call: TRBD1; j_call: TRBJ2-7; clone_size: .; cdr3_aa: CATSRPGQGTPYEQYF; cdr3_nt: TGTGCCACCAGCAGGCCAGGACAGGGCACACCCTACGAGCAGTACTTC
v_call: TRBV6-5; d_call: TRBD1; j_call: TRBJ1-5; clone_size: .; cdr3_aa: CASSTGGSGTQHF; cdr3_nt: TGTGCCAGCAGTACAGGGGGCTCCGGGACCCAGCATTTT
v_call: TRBV27; d_call: .; j_call: TRBJ1-4; clone_size: .; cdr3_aa: CASSLSWQGWEKLFF; cdr3_nt: TGTGCCAGCAGTTTATCTTGGCAGGGATGGGAAAAACTGTTTTTT
v_call: TRBV29-1; d_call: TRBD1; j_call: TRBJ2-1; clone_size: .; cdr3_aa: CSGLGQDGVFF; cdr3_nt: TGCAGCGGGTTGGGACAGGACGGGGTGTTCTTC
v_call: TRBV4-2; d_call: .; j_call: TRBJ1-1; clone_size: .; cdr3_aa: CASSQDIGGAFF; cdr3_nt: TGTGCCAGCAGCCAAGATATAGGGGGAGCTTTCTTT
v_call: TRBV11-1; d_call: .; j_call: TRBJ2-6; clone_size: .; cdr3_aa: CASSHTGGGANVLTF; cdr3_nt: TGTGCCAGCAGCCATACAGGTGGAGGGGCCAACGTCCTGACTTTC
v_call: TRBV28; d_call: .; j_call: TRBJ2-7; clone_size: .; cdr3_aa: CASSARRQATYEQYF; cdr3_nt: TGTGCCAGCAGCGCCCGACGACAGGCCACCTACGAGCAGTACTTC
v_call: TRBV7-2; d_call: .; j_call: TRBJ1-5; clone_size: .; cdr3_aa: CASSLAIDQPQHF; cdr3_nt: TGTGCCAGCAGCTTAGCGATAGATCAGCCCCAGCATTTT
v_call: TRBV28; d_call: .; j_call: TRBJ2-7; clone_size: .; cdr3_aa: CASSTRWGEGSYEQYF; cdr3_nt: TGTGCCAGCAGTACCCGATGGGGGGAAGGCTCCTACGAGCAGTACTTC
v_call: TRBV30; d_call: .; j_call: TRBJ2-2; clone_size: .; cdr3_aa: CAWTRTVPGELFF; cdr3_nt: TGTGCCTGGACCCGGACAGTTCCCGGGGAGCTGTTTTTT
v_call: TRBV30; d_call: .; j_call: TRBJ1-1; clone_size: .; cdr3_aa: CAWSVGGPNTEAFF; cdr3_nt: TGTGCCTGGAGTGTAGGAGGTCCTAACACTGAAGCTTTCTTT
v_call: TRBV14; d_call: .; j_call: TRBJ2-3; clone_size: .; cdr3_aa: CASSQDPQDTQYF; cdr3_nt: TGTGCCAGCAGCCAAGATCCCCAAGATACGCAGTATTTT
v_call: TRBV10-3; d_call: .; j_call: TRBJ2-7; clone_size: .; cdr3_aa: CASRGDRSSYEQYF; cdr3_nt: TGTGCCTCCCGCGGTGACAGAAGCTCCTACGAGCAGTACTTC
v_call: TRBV9; d_call: .; j_call: TRBJ2-3; clone_size: .; cdr3_aa: CASSVGQPSTDTQYF; cdr3_nt: TGTGCCAGCAGCGTAGGACAGCCGAGCACAGATACGCAGTATTTT
v_call: TRBV5-1; d_call: .; j_call: TRBJ2-7; clone_size: .; cdr3_aa: CASSLAGVGEQYF; cdr3_nt: TGCGCCAGCAGCTTGGCGGGGGTGGGGGAGCAGTACTTC